The 4 T cell receptor beta chains below were found in one sample sequenced in a study of Ad26.COV2.S vaccination and SARS-CoV-2 variants. Treatment denoted: some 19 received Ad26.COV2.S at low or high dose, single or two shots; about 5 received placebo; per-sample allocation not given. The samples date from day 63 after the first vaccine or placebo injection. The table came from immunoSEQ multiplex PCR; TCRdb's copy has only in-frame clones and leaves some out. The sample yields some 420,000 clones, roughly 90% seen once. Sequences were derived from peripheral blood, sampled in a trial of Ad26.COV2.S vaccine versus placebo. The source is a person aged 18-60 years who received the Ad26.COV2.S COVID-19 vaccine or a placebo.

The chain joins TRBV7-2 to TRBJ1-2; 10 nucleotides agree with TRBD1. CDR3 length: 18 residues. Germline loops: CDR1 SGHTA, CDR2 FQGNSA. V shed 2 bases and J 1 base; nucleotides not matched to a gene: 10. In nucleotides, the CDR3 is TGTGCCAGCAGCTTAAGTTTGACAGGGGGCGGTCGTAACTATGGCTACACCTTC. Protein product: CASSLSLTGGGRNYGYTF.

This clone was detected only once. This sequence joins TRBV6-6 and TRBJ1-5; no definite D call. This CDR3 region has 14 residues. The V gene lost 2 bases and the J gene lost 4 bases, with 9 bases spanning the gap. Per the germline V gene, CDR1 is MNHNY and CDR2 is SVGAGI (reference sequence). The CDR3 DNA is TGTGCCAGCAGTTACCCGGGTCAAAATCAGCCCCAGCATTTT. It specifies CASSYPGQNQPQHF.

The genes are TRBV27 and TRBJ2-1; D perhaps matches TRBD2 (6 bases). There are 15 residues in the CDR3. Trimming shortened V by 3 bases and J by 0 bases, and 9 bases separated the two germline ends. From germline, CDR1 is MNHEY and CDR2 SMNVEV (reference sequence). The CDR3: CASSLMGGSYNEQFF. The DNA of the CDR3 is TGTGCCAGCAGTTTGATGGGGGGCTCCTACAATGAGCAGTTCTTC.

This clone has a single count. The genes are TRBV27 and TRBJ2-7, with D perhaps TRBD1 or TRBD2 (5 bases each). This CDR3 is 15 amino acids long. V lost 3 bases and J 4 bases, leaving 16 bases between the germline ends. The germline gives CDR1 MNHEY, CDR2 SMNVEV (reference sequence). The CDR3 bases are TGTGCCAGCAGTTTTTCCAGGGAGCGGCGATACGAGCAGTACTTC. Encoded protein: CASSFSRERRYEQYF.